Shown below are 22 T cell receptor beta chains from a single sample sequenced in a study of type 1 regulatory T cells. TCRdb reprocessed the reads via MiXCR and lists one record per CDR3 protein. In the table there are around 23,000 distinct CDR3 sequences, less than 60% of which are singletons. The antigens of these receptors remain unknown. Sequenced material: cultured T cells, either the whole culture or a sorted T cell fraction (not recorded which). These receptor sequences come from a human donor in good health.

There are a few counts of this clonotype. The chain links TRBV28 to TRBJ1-5; D may be TRBD1 (5 bases). The CDR3 has 17 amino acids. The germline CDR1 and CDR2 sequences are MDHEN and SYDVKM. The V end lost 6 bases, the J end lost 3 bases, and 21 bases lay between the germline ends. The CDR3 sequence: CASRSSFRGYHNQPQHF. The CDR3 DNA sequence: TGTGCCAGCAGGTCATCGTTTCGGGGGTACCACAATCAGCCCCAGCATTTT.

The genes are TRBV11-3 and TRBJ2-1; 9 bases match TRBD2. CDR1 is SGHNT, CDR2 YENEEA, per germline. This CDR3 comprises 18 residues. The V gene end was trimmed by 5 bases and the J gene end by 0 bases; junction bases not matched to a gene: 11. CDR3 sequence reads: CASSQTSGFYSSYNEQFF. The DNA for the CDR3 is TGTGCCAGCAGCCAAACTAGCGGGTTTTACAGCTCCTACAATGAGCAGTTCTTC.

J is TRBJ1-6 and V is TRBV6-1; perhaps TRBD1 as D (5 bases). Between the trimmed V and J ends, which lost 4 bases and 7 bases, there was a span of 17 bases. The CDR3 loop spans 16 amino acids. Per the germline V gene, CDR1 is MNHNS and CDR2 is SASEGT. The CDR3 nucleotides are TGTGCCAGCAGTGCCCCCGGGGGACTTGGGAATTCACCCCTCCACTTT. This gives the protein CASSAPGGLGNSPLHF.

The sample holds a few counts of this clonotype. This chain links TRBV4-1 with TRBJ1-3; D is uncertain. Per the germline V gene, CDR1 is MGHRA and CDR2 is YSYEKL. Trimming pared 1 base from V and 0 bases from J, leaving 10 bases between. The CDR3 length is 16 residues. The CDR3 loop is CASSQGPFSSGNTIYF. DNA of the CDR3: TGCGCCAGCAGCCAAGGACCCTTTAGCTCTGGAAACACCATATATTTT.

This clonotype was picked up a small number of times. The gene calls are TRBV28 and TRBJ2-5; D is perhaps TRBD2 (6 bases). V was trimmed by 10 bases and J by 5 bases, leaving 20 bases between them. The CDR3 runs 14 residues. The germline V gene encodes CDR1 MDHEN and CDR2 SYDVKM. Written as DNA, the CDR3 is TGTGCCACCTCCCCCCAGCGGGCGGCGGAGACCCAGTACTTC. As protein: CATSPQRAAETQYF.

This clonotype is termed medium-sized (0.01 to 0.1%). V usage is TRBV28 and J usage is TRBJ2-7; D is undetermined. This CDR3 region has 13 residues. Trimming removed 5 bases from V and 2 bases from J, with 10 bases in between. CDR1 is MDHEN, CDR2 SYDVKM, per germline. The CDR3 sequence is CASSRPPTYEQYF. CDR3 coding DNA: TGTGCCAGCAGTCGCCCCCCTACCTACGAGCAGTACTTC.

Details on this clonotype: A much larger clone differs by one base, so this may be a read error. The chain joins TRBV20-1 to TRBJ1-2; TRBD1 agrees at 10 bases. The CDR3 length is 13 residues. Germline V gene sequence: CDR1 DFQATT, CDR2 SNEGSKA (reference sequence). The CDR3 nucleotides read TGCAGTGCTAGAGCCGGACAGGGGGACGGCTACGCCTTC. Its protein is CSARAGQGDGYAF.

This chain links TRBV12-3 or TRBV12-4 with TRBJ2-1, with a tentative D call TRBD2 (6 bases). The CDR3 runs to 15 residues. Trimming left V 5 bases short and J 3 bases short, with 14 bases between. The CDR3 DNA sequence: TGTGCCAGCAGTCTGGTAGCGGCCGGCTACAATGAGCAGTTCTTC. Protein: CASSLVAAGYNEQFF.

The chain's CDR3 is CASRQGEKSQGYTF. DNA of the CDR3: TGCGCCAGCAGACAGGGGGAAAAAAGTCAGGGCTACACCTTC. The chain is built from TRBV5-1 and TRBJ1-2, with TRBD1 identical over 8 bases. From germline, CDR1 is SGHRS and CDR2 YFSETQ. Unmatched junction bases numbered 11, after V lost 5 bases and J lost 8 bases. CDR3 length: 14 residues.

The chain uses TRBV5-8 and TRBJ1-2; 11 positions agree with TRBD1. Trimming at V came to 4 bases and at J to 7 bases, leaving 6 bases not matched to a gene. CDR3 length equals 14 residues. The germline CDR1 and CDR2 sequences are SGHTS and YDEGEE. CDR3 in DNA: TGTGCCAGCAGCCGGACAGGGGGCGGGAGTGGCTACACCTTC. Its protein is CASSRTGGGSGYTF.

The chain couples TRBV6-1 to TRBJ1-5, with 7 bases aligning to TRBD1. Germline assignment: CDR1 MNHNS and CDR2 SASEGT. The V and J ends lost 2 bases and 2 bases, in that order; junction bases with no gene match: 12. This CDR3 region has 18 residues. The CDR3 spells CASSENYFGTAGNQPQHF. DNA for the CDR3: TGTGCCAGCAGTGAAAATTATTTCGGGACAGCTGGCAATCAGCCCCAGCATTTT.

This chain connects TRBV9 to TRBJ1-1, with a weak D call TRBD1 (5 bases). V was shortened by 4 bases and J by 3 bases, with 10 bases between the two germline ends. There are 13 residues in the CDR3. Germline loops: CDR1 SGDLS, CDR2 YYNGEE. This CDR3 is CASSRRADTEAFF. The DNA for the CDR3 is TGTGCCAGCAGCCGCAGGGCTGACACTGAAGCTTTCTTT.

In its sample, this clonotype was seen a few times. The genes are TRBV5-1 and TRBJ1-1; no reliable D call. The V and J ends lost 0 bases and 0 bases respectively, with 6 bases between them. CDR3 size: 14 residues. Germline CDR1 is SGHRS and CDR2 is YFSETQ. CDR3 in amino acids: CASSLDSLNTEAFF. CDR3 bases: TGCGCCAGCAGCTTGGACAGTTTGAACACTGAAGCTTTCTTT.

Regarding this clonotype: At one end, the junction sequence differs from germline, possibly due to a read error. The V and J genes are TRBV20-1 and TRBJ2-4; TRBD2 might be the D (5 bases). CDR1 is DFQATT and CDR2 is SNEGSKA in the germline V gene (reference sequence). CDR3 length: 15 residues. The CDR3 DNA reads as TGCAGTACTAGTGTCCAGGCGATAGCCAAAAACATTCAGTACTTC. This codes for CSTSVQAIAKNIQYF.

V is TRBV7-9 and J is TRBJ2-5; TRBD2 might be the D (7 bases). V gave up 4 bases and J gave up 4 bases, with 16 bases separating them. The germline V gene has CDR1 SEHNR and CDR2 FQNEAQ (reference sequence). This CDR3 has 15 residues. CDR3 in DNA: TGTGCCAGCAGCTCTCGGGGGGCACCTGGAGAGACCCAGTACTTC. Translating it yields CASSSRGAPGETQYF.

The sample holds a few counts of this clonotype. V usage is TRBV12-3 or TRBV12-4 and J usage is TRBJ2-1; D gene ambiguous. Trimming shortened V by 6 bases and J by 7 bases, and 10 bases separated the two germline ends. The CDR3 runs to 12 residues. The CDR3 DNA follows: TGTGCCAGCAGAGGACGGATGAATGAGCAGTTCTTC. This encodes CASRGRMNEQFF.

The sample holds one count of this clonotype. This chain connects TRBV5-1 to TRBJ2-1; 9 bases line up with TRBD2. The J segment lost 4 bases and the V segment lost 7 bases, leaving 9 bases of the junction unmatched. The germline V gene encodes CDR1 SGHRS and CDR2 YFSETQ. This CDR3 is 15 amino acids long. CDR3 amino acids: CASGKIAGAYNEQFF. Written as DNA, the CDR3 is TGCGCCAGCGGTAAAATAGCGGGGGCTTACAATGAGCAGTTCTTC. The complete variable domain, with remaining parts taken from reference TRBV5-1 and TRBJ2-1, reads KAGVTQTPRYLIKTRGQQVTLSCSPISGHRSVSWYQQTPGQGLQFLFEYFSETQRNKGNFPGRFSGRQFSNSRSEMNVSTLELGDSALYLCASGKIAGAYNEQFFGPGTRLTVL.

The chain couples TRBV2 to TRBJ1-1; possible D gene TRBD1, 6 bases. The V end lost 6 bases, the J end lost 0 bases, and 8 bases lay between the germline ends. CDR1 and CDR2 from the germline V gene are SNHLY and FYNNEI. The CDR3 loop spans 13 amino acids. The CDR3 DNA is TGTGCCAGCAGGGACAGAATGAACACTGAAGCTTTCTTT. This encodes CASRDRMNTEAFF.

In its sample, this clonotype was seen a few times. The chain has TRBV7-9 and TRBJ1-4, with D uncertain. Germline CDR1 and CDR2: SEHNR and FQNEAQ (reference sequence). V lost 2 bases to trimming and J lost 5 bases, with 12 bases between them. The CDR3 has 15 amino acids. The CDR3 sequence: CASSLWVNGNEKLFF. The DNA for the CDR3 is TGTGCCAGCAGCTTATGGGTTAACGGGAATGAAAAACTGTTTTTT.

The sample holds a few counts of this clonotype. The gene calls are TRBV25-1 and TRBJ1-1; weak D call: TRBD1 (5 bases). The CDR3 totals 13 residues. The V gene's germline CDR1 is MGHDK and CDR2 SYGVNS. Trimming pared 6 bases from V and 1 base from J, leaving 9 bases between. Here the CDR3 DNA reads TGTGCCAGCAGGCCCACAGGGAACACTGAAGCTTTCTTT. Amino acids: CASRPTGNTEAFF.

As concerns this clonotype: A read error may explain this, as a much larger clone is one base away. The V gene is TRBV18, the J gene TRBJ1-2; 8 bases are shared with TRBD1. The germline CDR1 and CDR2 sequences are KGHSH and LQKENI. CDR3 length: 15 residues. The CDR3 sequence: CVSSPQIGQGYGYTF. The DNA for the CDR3 is TGTGTCAGCTCACCACAAATCGGACAGGGCTATGGCTACACCTTC.

The chain employs TRBV29-1 and TRBJ1-1; no firm D call. Germline lookup yields CDR1 SQVTM and CDR2 ANQGSEA. Deletions cut 3 bases from V and 5 bases from J, with 10 bases between. CDR3 length equals 12 residues. The CDR3 DNA sequence: TGCAGCGTTGAGAGGAGCGGGACTGAAGCTTTCTTT. The encoded protein is CSVERSGTEAFF. Filled out from reference TRBV29-1 and TRBJ1-1, the complete variable domain reads SAVISQKPSRDICQRGTSLTIQCQVDSQVTMMFWYRQQPGQSLTLIATANQGSEATYESGFVIDKFPISRPNLTFSTLTVSNMSPEDSSIYLCSVERSGTEAFFGQGTRLTVV.